The T cell receptor beta chain described here comes from a study of blood T cell repertoires in COVID-19. Overall study context: PBMCs, B-cell-depleted T cells, or T cells provided the cDNA or gDNA that made up the material.

CDR1 is MNHEY and CDR2 is SVGAGI in the germline V gene. Trimming stripped 7 bases from V and 0 bases from J, with 12 bases between. The CDR3 sequence is 14 residues long. Under the authors' procedure: The authors estimated nucleated cell counts from reference gene primer amplification. The protocol was immunoSEQ multiplex PCR, while the TCRdb copy is restricted to in-frame clones and leaves out a portion. Clone size and V and J calls were adopted from that table, with D and trimming inferred from the DNA. This sample has about 350,000 clones, with roughly 90% found just once. Seattle patients were enrolled during active infection and followed longitudinally.

The source is a woman aged 55-69 years with COVID-19, enrolled during active disease. The chain carries TRBV6-5 and TRBJ1-1; D ambiguous. The sample comprised peripheral blood. The CDR3 spells CASIHTGLNTEAFF. DNA for the CDR3: TGTGCCAGCATCCATACGGGATTGAACACTGAAGCTTTCTTT.